The source of this T cell receptor (beta chain) is a study of blood T cell repertoires in COVID-19 (dated by TCRdb to 2018 to 2021). Turning to the overall study: Collaborator samples came from the United States, Italy and Spain and covered acute and convalescent phases of COVID-19. The material from the prospective study consisted of cDNA or gDNA derived from T cells, B-cell-depleted T cells, or PBMCs. Subjects who had been exposed to COVID-19, were actively infected with it, or had recovered from it provided the deeply sampled blood TCRbeta repertoires that made up the dataset. The repertoires were released in a freely available public database intended as a resource for research on the immune response to SARS-CoV-2. The samples were drawn from the first 160 participants of the ongoing ImmuneRACE study and from some 1,300 subjects provided by 6 global collaborators. The sample metadata nearly always contained a de-identified subject ID, COVID-19 status, age in years and sex. Where available, HLA class I and class II types were obtained from metadata supplied by the sample provider rather than from assay-based typing. Study-level results and caveats: The amount of clinical and demographic metadata varied by source and participant and was provided uncurated.

Whole blood was collected in K2EDTA tubes by collaborating institutions according to the institutions' own protocols. For TCRbeta analysis, collaborator samples were shipped as frozen whole blood, as isolated PBMCs, or as DNA extracted from either sample type. In its sample, this clone was seen a few times. Its specific antigen is unknown. No per-base quality is available; no much larger clone lies one base away. The CDR3 has 16 amino acids, counting the end cysteine and phenylalanine. Of the read, only the CDR3 DNA is kept; its 48 bases are in frame from base 1. TCRbeta CDR3 regions were amplified from genomic DNA by means of the immunoSEQ Assay, a bias-controlled multiplex PCR. As for how the authors treated the data: The number of nucleated cells in each sample was estimated from the amplification of reference gene primers within the assay. To quantify the absolute abundance of each unique TCRbeta CDR3 rearrangement, sequence reads were collapsed and filtered. For each sample, productive Simpson clonality was calculated by taking the square root of Simpson's diversity index across productive rearrangements. TCRdb took over this immuneACCESS table, retaining in-frame rearrangements with V and J assigned. Such tables are incomplete; in checked studies, under half of the missing clones stem from an unresolved V gene, and the remainder is unexplained. V and J calls and clone size are given by that table; D and trimming were obtained from the DNA. For this sample there are 280,000 or so clones; about 89% appear just once. The ten largest make up 12% of the sample.

The chain is assembled from TRBV21-1 and TRBJ2-7; the listed D gene, TRBD2, was not tested against the DNA. TRBV21-1 corresponds to a pseudogene. The sequenced sample was peripheral blood. The TCR comes from a woman aged 55-75 years with acute or convalescent COVID-19. The CDR3 protein sequence reads: CASSKAPGLATYEQYF. The sequenced DNA is TGTGCCAGCAGCAAAGCACCGGGACTGGCTACCTACGAGCAGTACTTC.